The 14 T cell receptor beta chains given below trace back to one sample, sequenced in a study of Ad26.COV2.S vaccination and SARS-CoV-2 variants (dated by TCRdb to the early 2020s). The treatment or condition label of this sample denotes: 15 to 20 received Ad26.COV2.S at low or high dose, single or two shots; roughly 5 received placebo; per-sample allocation not given. Repertoires of vaccine and placebo recipients were sequenced from samples taken on day 63 after the first injection. Library generation was performed with the immunoSEQ multiplex PCR assay. Imported from immuneACCESS, the table was reduced by TCRdb to in-frame sequences with V and J called. These copies leave out some clones; in studies compared against another copy, an unresolved V gene accounts for under half, and the cause of the remainder is not known. The sample has 200,000 to 250,000 clones on record, around 89% of them singletons. The top ten clones comprise approximately 12% of the sample.

The starting material was peripheral blood, obtained in a trial of Ad26.COV2.S vaccine versus placebo. Receptors were obtained from a person between 18 and 65 years old who received the Ad26.COV2.S COVID-19 vaccine or a placebo.

The genes are TRBV10-3 and TRBJ2-7, with 9 nucleotides matching TRBD1. The CDR3 length is 15 residues. With 10 bases clipped from V and 1 base from J, the junction kept 11 bases outside the gene matches. Germline V lookup: CDR1 ENHRY, CDR2 SYGVKD. Here the CDR3 DNA reads TGTGCCACCGGGGACGTAGGGACAGGGTCCTACGAGCAGTACTTC. Protein sequence: CATGDVGTGSYEQYF.

The chain employs TRBV7-8 and TRBJ2-1, with TRBD2 identical over 8 bases. Germline-derived CDR1 and CDR2 are SGHVS and FQNEAQ. There are 16 residues in the CDR3. Trimming removed 5 bases from V and 10 bases from J; junction bases left unmatched: 16. The DNA of the CDR3 is TGTGCCAGCAGCATATCCGAAGGTGTAGCGGGGCTAGAGCAGTTCTTC. Encoded protein: CASSISEGVAGLEQFF.

The V and J genes are TRBV6-1 and TRBJ1-4, with D unresolved. The CDR3 has 17 residues. V lost 3 bases to trimming and J lost 1 base, with 15 bases between them. CDR1 and CDR2 (germline): MNHNS, SASEGT. Written as DNA, the CDR3 is TGTGCCAGCAGTGAGGTGGAAGGGTCTGTAACTAATGAAAAACTGTTTTTT. Protein sequence: CASSEVEGSVTNEKLFF.

The V gene is TRBV12-3 or TRBV12-4, the J gene TRBJ2-5; D remains ambiguous. The CDR3 has 13 amino acids. Trimming removed 6 bases from V and 5 bases from J, with 13 bases in between. The CDR3 is CASRRWDAETQYF. Written as DNA, the CDR3 is TGTGCCAGCAGAAGATGGGATGCGGAGACCCAGTACTTC.

This chain links TRBV10-3 with TRBJ2-7, with 8 bases matching TRBD1. Germline-derived CDR1 and CDR2 are ENHRY and SYGVKD. The CDR3 runs to 15 residues. V gave up 3 bases and J gave up 4 bases; unmatched junction bases: 8. CDR3: CAISDPGQGAYEQYF. CDR3 nucleotide sequence: TGTGCCATCAGTGATCCAGGACAGGGAGCATACGAGCAGTACTTC.

CDR3 in DNA: TGCGCCAGCAGCCAAGGACTAGCGGGCCTCTCCTACGAGCAGTACTTC. Protein sequence: CASSQGLAGLSYEQYF. The chain couples TRBV4-1 to TRBJ2-7; the match to TRBD2 covers 10 bases. The germline gives CDR1 MGHRA, CDR2 YSYEKL. V was pared by 1 base and J by 0 bases, with 3 bases of the junction left unmatched. The CDR3 consists of 16 residues.

This rearrangement joins TRBV25-1 to TRBJ1-2; 8 nucleotides match TRBD1. This CDR3 spans 16 amino acids. The V gene's germline CDR1 is MGHDK and CDR2 SYGVNS. V dropped 4 bases and J dropped 0; count of bases not matched to a gene: 7. CDR3 in DNA: TGTGCCAGCAGTGGGGACAGGAGCTACCCTAACTATGGCTACACCTTC. Its protein is CASSGDRSYPNYGYTF.

Details on this clone: The same CDR3 is also encoded by other DNA sequences in this sample. This sequence joins TRBV5-1 and TRBJ1-2; tentatively, D is TRBD1 (6 bases). Germline CDR1 reads SGHRS; CDR2 reads YFSETQ. Trimming stripped 1 base from V and 4 bases from J, with 11 bases between. This CDR3 has 14 amino acids. CDR3 residues: CASSLPTGGYGYTF. In DNA form, the CDR3 reads TGCGCCAGCAGCTTGCCGACAGGTGGCTATGGCTACACCTTC.

The chain couples TRBV30 to TRBJ2-7; D not certain. Germline lookup yields CDR1 GTSNPN and CDR2 SVGIG (reference sequence). The CDR3 contains 11 residues. Trimming removed 3 bases at V and 5 bases at J, with 8 bases between. The CDR3 DNA is TGTGCCTGGAGCGCCCTTGACGAGCAGTACTTC. Protein sequence: CAWSALDEQYF.

The chain carries TRBV7-2 and TRBJ2-2; unclear D gene. Trimming cost V 1 base and J 1 base, with 10 bases left between them. Germline-derived CDR1 and CDR2 are SGHTA and FQGNSA. The CDR3 is made up of 16 amino acids. CDR3 coding DNA: TGTGCCAGCAGCTTAGTTCAGCCAGGGAACACCGGGGAGCTGTTTTTT. Translating gives CASSLVQPGNTGELFF.

The chain carries TRBV5-1 and TRBJ2-5; either TRBD1 or TRBD2 may supply D (5 bases each). This CDR3 has 15 amino acids. V was pared by 0 bases and J by 2 bases, with 11 bases between. CDR1 is SGHRS and CDR2 is YFSETQ in the germline V gene. This chain's CDR3 is CASSLGRGAQETQYF. The CDR3 DNA reads as TGCGCCAGCAGCTTGGGGAGAGGGGCACAAGAGACCCAGTACTTC.

This clone was seen only a few times. This chain connects TRBV7-2 to TRBJ1-3; D is ambiguous. The CDR3 runs to 16 residues. V was shortened by 1 base and J by 0 bases, with 10 bases between the two germline ends. Germline V lookup: CDR1 SGHTA, CDR2 FQGNSA. CDR3 DNA sequence: TGTGCCAGCAGCTTAGATCCAGGATACTCTGGAAACACCATATATTTT. Translation: CASSLDPGYSGNTIYF. The full variable domain, in which reference TRBV7-2 and TRBJ1-3 provide the parts outside the CDR3, is GAGVSQSPSNKVTEKGKDVELRCDPISGHTALYWYRQSLGQGLEFLIYFQGNSAPDKSGLPSDRFSAERTGGSVSTLTIQRTQQEDSAVYLCASSLDPGYSGNTIYFGEGSWLTVV.

This chain joins TRBV7-3 and TRBJ2-3, with 11 bases fitting TRBD2. The CDR3 contains 15 residues. The V gene's germline CDR1 is SGHTA and CDR2 FQGTGA. Trimming cost V 2 bases and J 5 bases; bases outside gene matches: 3. CDR3 amino acids: CASSLLAGGRDTQYF. The DNA for the CDR3 is TGTGCCAGCAGCTTACTAGCGGGGGGTCGAGATACGCAGTATTTT.

The J gene is TRBJ2-1, the V gene TRBV7-2; TRBD2 aligns across 11 bases. Germline V gene lookup returns CDR1 SGHTA and CDR2 FQGNSA. After removal of 3 bases from V and 0 bases from J, the junction contained 7 bases not matched to a gene. CDR3 length: 18 amino acids. In nucleotides, the CDR3 is TGTGCCAGCAGCTTGGCACTAGCGGGGGCGAGCTCCTACAATGAGCAGTTCTTC. This translates into CASSLALAGASSYNEQFF.